This T cell receptor beta chain was identified in a study of shared clonotypes between healthy human individuals. Here immunoSEQ multiplex PCR was the method, and the copy in TCRdb shows in-frame clones only, minus some. The sample includes 2 million to 2.5 million clones, about nine tenths seen only once; the top ten take more than 0.35%. V trimming: 4 bases; J trimming: 2 bases; junction bases outside the gene matches: 5. Germline CDR1 is SGHNT and CDR2 is YYREEE (reference sequence). The CDR3 is 14 amino acids. This rearrangement joins TRBV5-4 to TRBJ1-2, with TRBD1 matching over 7 bases. The source of this sequence is a man aged 18 to 30 in good health. Some clones in this sample may be carry-over from other donors' samples. The sample taken for sequencing was naive CD4+ T cells from PBMCs. Subset noted: CD45RA+ positively selected. CDR3 in DNA: TGTGCCAGCAGCGTCAAGACAGGGAACTATGGCTACACCTTC. Translated: CASSVKTGNYGYTF.